Listed below are T cell receptor beta chains from one sample, sequenced in a study of blood T cell repertoires in COVID-19. The protocol was immunoSEQ multiplex PCR, while the TCRdb copy is restricted to in-frame clones and leaves out a portion. Here the sample spans about 260,000 clones, about nine tenths being singletons. The sample was peripheral blood. These receptors all come from a woman in her 30s with COVID-19, enrolled during active disease. Both conserved end residues are part of each CDR3. The D gene is left open where the match is weak. Some rows mark clone size as missing; the rest say once, few, many or name a class of expanded clone.

cdr3_nt | cdr3_aa | j_call | cdr3_length | clone_size | d_call | v_call
TGTGCCAGCAGGGGGACTAGCGGGAGCTCTCACTACGAGCAGTACTTC | CASRGTSGSSHYEQYF | TRBJ2-7 | 16 | once | TRBD2 | TRBV6-6
TGCGCCAGCAGCCAACCTACTAGCGGGAGACCCTACAATGAGCAGTTCTTC | CASSQPTSGRPYNEQFF | TRBJ2-1 | 17 | - | TRBD2 | TRBV4-1
TGTGCCAGCAGTGTTGGACTAGCGGGCCTCCAAGAGACCCAGTACTTC | CASSVGLAGLQETQYF | TRBJ2-5 | 16 | once | TRBD2 | TRBV2
TGCGCCAGCACCCAGGGGAGTGTCTACTATGGCTACACCTTC | CASTQGSVYYGYTF | TRBJ1-2 | 14 | - | - | TRBV10-2
TGTGCCAGCAGTCCACACTCCGGGACAGGATATCAGCCCCAGCATTTT | CASSPHSGTGYQPQHF | TRBJ1-5 | 16 | - | TRBD1 | TRBV28
TGTGCCAGCAGCTTAGGGACTAGTTCCTGGGAGACCCAGTACTTC | CASSLGTSSWETQYF | TRBJ2-5 | 15 | once | TRBD2 | TRBV7-2
TGCGCCAGCAGCTTGGGGACTAGCGCCGTTCAGGGCACAGATACGCAGTATTTT | CASSLGTSAVQGTDTQYF | TRBJ2-3 | 18 | - | TRBD2 | TRBV5-1
TGTGCCAGCAGCTTTTCAGGCAATGAGCAGTTCTTC | CASSFSGNEQFF | TRBJ2-1 | 12 | - | - | TRBV5-4
TGTGCCAGCATGGCGGGAGGGCCTCGCTATGAGCAGTTCTTC | CASMAGGPRYEQFF | TRBJ2-1 | 14 | - | TRBD2 | TRBV28
TGCGCCAGCAGCCAGGCGGGAGGACCTAGCACAGATACGCAGTATTTT | CASSQAGGPSTDTQYF | TRBJ2-3 | 16 | - | TRBD2 | TRBV4-1
TGTGCCAGCAGCTCACAATCAGCAGGCGCCTTGAACACTGAAGCTTTCTTT | CASSSQSAGALNTEAFF | TRBJ1-1 | 17 | - | - | TRBV5-6
TGCAGCGTGCTGATGACGAGCGTGGAGCAGTTCTTC | CSVLMTSVEQFF | TRBJ2-1 | 12 | - | - | TRBV29-1
TGTGCCAGCAGCGTAGCTTCGGGGGAGCGGGGCCATGGCTACACCTTC | CASSVASGERGHGYTF | TRBJ1-2 | 16 | - | - | TRBV9
TGTGCCAGCAGTGTTATTAGCCGGGACGAGCAGTACTTC | CASSVISRDEQYF | TRBJ2-7 | 13 | - | - | TRBV2
TGTGCCAGCAGCCGGGGACAGGGGGAGACCCAGTACTTC | CASSRGQGETQYF | TRBJ2-5 | 13 | - | TRBD1 | TRBV7-3
TGTGCCAGTATAGGGACAGGGGGCAACAATGAGCAGTTCTTC | CASIGTGGNNEQFF | TRBJ2-1 | 14 | - | TRBD1 | TRBV19
TGTGCCAGCAGCTCGGACAGGCGGAACTCCTACGAGCAGTACTTC | CASSSDRRNSYEQYF | TRBJ2-7 | 15 | - | TRBD1 | TRBV11-2
TGTGCCTGGAGTCCCCGGGGGTATGAAGCTTTCTTT | CAWSPRGYEAFF | TRBJ1-1 | 12 | few | - | TRBV30
TGTGCCAGCGAACGGGGGGACAGGGGTTACGAGCAGTACTTC | CASERGDRGYEQYF | TRBJ2-7 | 14 | few | TRBD1 | TRBV6-5
TGCGCCAGCAGCCCACGATTGGGAGGGCATGAGCAGTTCTTC | CASSPRLGGHEQFF | TRBJ2-1 | 14 | - | TRBD2 | TRBV5-1
TGTGCCAGCAGCGCGAGACAGGGGAAAAAAAACATTCAGTACTTC | CASSARQGKKNIQYF | TRBJ2-4 | 15 | - | TRBD1 | TRBV7-9
TGCGCCAGCAGCCAAGGACTAGAGAACAATGAGCAGTTCTTC | CASSQGLENNEQFF | TRBJ2-1 | 14 | - | - | TRBV4-3
TGTGCCAGCAGCCGACTAGCGGGAGTCGCAGATACGCAGTATTTT | CASSRLAGVADTQYF | TRBJ2-3 | 15 | - | TRBD2 | TRBV2
TGTGCCAGCAGCTCCCCTGGGCTAGCGGGAGGGCCGATAGAAAATGAGCAGTTCTTC | CASSSPGLAGGPIENEQFF | TRBJ2-1 | 19 | few | TRBD2 | TRBV7-3
TGTGCCAGTAGTTCCCGCTACGAGCAGTACTTC | CASSSRYEQYF | TRBJ2-7 | 11 | - | - | TRBV19
TGTGCCAGCTCACCCCGGACTATAGAGACCCAGTACTTC | CASSPRTIETQYF | TRBJ2-5 | 13 | - | - | TRBV18
TGTGCCAGCAGCCAAGATCGTAGCGGGAGAGCATACAATGAGCAGTTCTTC | CASSQDRSGRAYNEQFF | TRBJ2-1 | 17 | once | TRBD2 | TRBV3-1/TRBV3-2
TGTGCCAGCAGTTTATTAGGACGGGAGCTGGACCAAGATTCCTACGAGCAGTACTTC | CASSLLGRELDQDSYEQYF | TRBJ2-7 | 19 | - | - | TRBV28
TGTGCCAGTAGTCAGTTCAGGTTGGACAGGGCTTTTCCAGGCTACACCTTC | CASSQFRLDRAFPGYTF | TRBJ1-2 | 17 | - | TRBD1 | TRBV19
TGTGCCAGCAGCGACGACAGTGACGCGGGGTACGAGCAGTACTTC | CASSDDSDAGYEQYF | TRBJ2-7 | 15 | - | - | TRBV14
TGTGCCAGCAGCTTAAAAGCGGGAGGTCGAGAGCAGTACTTC | CASSLKAGGREQYF | TRBJ2-7 | 14 | - | TRBD2 | TRBV7-2
TGTGCCGGTGAGGGCGGGGGCGAAGATACGCAGTATTTT | CAGEGGGEDTQYF | TRBJ2-3 | 13 | - | - | TRBV18
TGTGCCAGCAGTTACGCCGGACAGGGGGCGCGTGGCTACACCTTC | CASSYAGQGARGYTF | TRBJ1-2 | 15 | - | TRBD1 | TRBV6-5
TGTGCCAGCAGTTTATGGCGGGACGGGAGCACAGATACGCAGTATTTT | CASSLWRDGSTDTQYF | TRBJ2-3 | 16 | - | - | TRBV28
TGTGCCAGCAGTCTGAGGAACACTGAAGCTTTCTTT | CASSLRNTEAFF | TRBJ1-1 | 12 | - | - | TRBV28
TGTGCCAGCAGTTTATGGGCGACAGGTAAAGAGACCCAGTACTTC | CASSLWATGKETQYF | TRBJ2-5 | 15 | - | - | TRBV28
TGTGCCAGCACCTTTCCCGGGACAGGGTCGTACGAGCAGTACTTC | CASTFPGTGSYEQYF | TRBJ2-7 | 15 | - | TRBD1 | TRBV28
TGTGCCAGCAGTTTCCAACAGGGGAACACTGAAGCTTTCTTT | CASSFQQGNTEAFF | TRBJ1-1 | 14 | - | - | TRBV27
TGTGCCAGCAGCTTATTAGCCGGGGTCATCTTCGGGCAGTACTTC | CASSLLAGVIFGQYF | TRBJ2-7 | 15 | - | - | TRBV7-6